One sample yielded the 26 T cell receptor beta chains listed below, sequenced in a study of cytomegalovirus exposure and HLA in healthy donors. PCR employed 60 Vbeta and 13 Jbeta primers. The assay was immunoSEQ multiplex PCR, and TCRdb's table has in-frame clones only and misses some. The sample carries over 150,000 clones, approximately 80% recorded once. The sequenced material came from PBMCs. The receptors here all came from a man aged 25 to 40 in good health and CMV-seropositive.

The chain links TRBV29-1 to TRBJ2-7; 9 nucleotides line up with TRBD1. Germline CDR1 is SQVTM and CDR2 is ANQGSEA. With 7 bases clipped from V and 5 bases from J, the junction kept 9 bases outside the gene matches. This CDR3 spans 13 amino acids. DNA for the CDR3: TGCAGCGCTAAACGCGGGACAGGGAACGAGCAGTACTTC. It yields the protein CSAKRGTGNEQYF.

The V call is TRBV7-9, the J call TRBJ1-2; TRBD1 agrees at 7 bases. The V and J ends lost 3 bases and 0 bases, in that order; junction bases with no gene match: 4. The CDR3 spans 15 residues. The V gene's germline CDR1 is SEHNR and CDR2 FQNEAQ (reference sequence). CDR3 sequence (DNA): TGTGCCAGCAGCTTCCGGCAGGGGGCTAACTATGGCTACACCTTC. Its translation is CASSFRQGANYGYTF. Full variable domain (outside the CDR3, taken from reference TRBV7-9 and TRBJ1-2): DTGVSQNPRHKITKRGQNVTFRCDPISEHNRLYWYRQTLGQGPEFLTYFQNEAQLEKSRLLSDRFSAERPKGSFSTLEIQRTEQGDSAMYLCASSFRQGANYGYTFGSGTRLTVV.

This chain links TRBV7-6 with TRBJ1-3; 8 bases fit TRBD1. Germline loops: CDR1 SGHVS, CDR2 FNYEAQ. The CDR3 spans 18 residues. V was pared by 3 bases and J by 4 bases, with 14 bases of the junction left unmatched. The CDR3 DNA follows: TGTGCCAGCAGCTTCCGGACAGGGTCTCATTCGATGGGAAACACCATATATTTT. This encodes CASSFRTGSHSMGNTIYF.

The chain employs TRBV7-2 and TRBJ1-5; no firm D call. Trimming stripped 1 base from V and 1 base from J, with 8 bases between. The CDR3 loop spans 15 amino acids. Germline CDR1 SGHTA, CDR2 FQGNSA. In nucleotides, the CDR3 is TGTGCCAGCAGCTTAGGGTCACGGAGCAATCAGCCCCAGCATTTT. Translation: CASSLGSRSNQPQHF.

This clone was counted between two and nine times. The J gene is TRBJ2-7, the V gene TRBV7-2; 10 nucleotides match TRBD2. The V gene end was trimmed by 5 bases and the J gene end by 3 bases; junction bases not matched to a gene: 7. Germline V lookup: CDR1 SGHTA, CDR2 FQGNSA. The CDR3 runs 15 residues. CDR3 nucleotide sequence: TGTGCCAGCAGCCCCGTGATAGCGGGGGGCTACGAGCAGTACTTC. Its protein is CASSPVIAGGYEQYF.

The chain couples TRBV28 to TRBJ1-5; possible D gene TRBD1, 6 bases. Germline values: CDR1 MDHEN, CDR2 SYDVKM. Trimming shortened V by 4 bases and J by 4 bases, and 17 bases separated the two germline ends. This CDR3 has 16 residues. CDR3 sequence reads: CASSSAGTPKNQPQHF. In nucleotides, the CDR3 is TGTGCCAGCAGTTCGGCCGGGACACCTAAGAATCAGCCCCAGCATTTT.

The chain employs TRBV15 and TRBJ1-2; no clear D gene. The V gene lost 4 bases and the J gene lost 0 bases, with 6 bases spanning the gap. Germline assignment: CDR1 LNHNV and CDR2 YYDKDF (reference sequence). The CDR3 loop spans 13 amino acids. CDR3 loop: CATSNRANYGYTF. The CDR3 DNA reads as TGTGCCACCAGCAACCGAGCTAACTATGGCTACACCTTC.

This sequence joins TRBV10-3 and TRBJ2-3, with D possibly TRBD2 on 5 matching bases. Germline CDR1 is ENHRY and CDR2 is SYGVKD. The CDR3 has 14 amino acids. V was pared by 9 bases and J by 4 bases, with 17 bases between. This CDR3 is CAMAYTDGADTQYF. The CDR3 nucleotides read TGTGCCATGGCCTACACGGACGGGGCAGATACGCAGTATTTT.

This chain connects TRBV4-1 to TRBJ2-5, with TRBD1 identical over 8 bases. The CDR3 has 15 amino acids. The germline CDR1 and CDR2 sequences are MGHRA and YSYEKL. J lost 5 bases, V lost 2 bases, and 7 bases had no gene match. In DNA form, the CDR3 reads TGCGCCAGCAGCCAACCCCAGGGGGCATTGGAGACCCAGTACTTC. As protein: CASSQPQGALETQYF.

This chain links TRBV13 with TRBJ1-6; a possible D gene is TRBD1 (6 bases). Germline V gene sequence: CDR1 PRHDT, CDR2 FYEKMQ (reference sequence). This CDR3 has 15 amino acids. The V gene lost 5 bases and the J gene lost 10 bases, with 18 bases spanning the gap. The CDR3 nucleotides are TGTGCCAGCAGCAGCTCATCGGGGGGCAGGTCACCCCTCCACTTT. Translation gives CASSSSSGGRSPLHF. Variable domain in full (rest from reference TRBV13 and TRBJ1-6): AAGVIQSPRHLIKEKRETATLKCYPIPRHDTVYWYQQGPGQDPQFLISFYEKMQSDKGSIPDRFSAQQFSDYHSELNMSSLELGDSALYFCASSSSSGGRSPLHFGNGTRLTVT.

The rearrangement links TRBV7-9 to TRBJ2-5, with D unresolved. V lost 6 bases and J 1 base, leaving 9 bases between the germline ends. CDR3 length equals 13 residues. The germline gives CDR1 SEHNR, CDR2 FQNEAQ (reference sequence). CDR3 sequence (DNA): TGTGCCAGCAGGCAGGCCCTCCAAGAGACCCAGTACTTC. Its translation is CASRQALQETQYF.

The chain carries TRBV7-2 and TRBJ1-2, with 9 bases identical to TRBD1. The V and J ends lost 5 bases and 6 bases, in that order; junction bases with no gene match: 7. Germline V gene data show CDR1 as SGHTA and CDR2 as FQGNSA. The CDR3 totals 14 residues. This CDR3 reads CASSPGTGRDGYTF. The CDR3 DNA sequence: TGTGCCAGCAGCCCCGGGACAGGGAGAGATGGCTACACCTTC.

The V call is TRBV7-2, the J call TRBJ2-7, with TRBD1 identical over 7 bases. This CDR3 spans 14 amino acids. Germline V gives CDR1 SGHTA, CDR2 FQGNSA. V trimming: 3 bases; J trimming: 3 bases; junction bases outside the gene matches: 5. Here the CDR3 DNA reads TGTGCCAGCAGCTTCCCGGACAGGTACTACGAGCAGTACTTC. It codes for CASSFPDRYYEQYF.

This clone has just a few counts. The chain is built from TRBV5-4 and TRBJ2-1, with TRBD2 identical over 7 bases. V lost 0 bases, J lost 4 bases, and 4 bases stayed unmatched. This CDR3 contains 15 residues. Germline CDR1 and CDR2: SGHNT and YYREEE (reference sequence). Here the CDR3 DNA reads TGTGCCAGCAGCTTGGGGCGGGGGATTTACAATGAGCAGTTCTTC. Translation: CASSLGRGIYNEQFF.

V and J are TRBV7-9 and TRBJ2-3, with TRBD1 matching 7 bases. CDR1 is SEHNR and CDR2 is FQNEAQ in the germline V gene (reference sequence). After removal of 10 bases from V and 1 base from J, the junction contained 14 bases not matched to a gene. The CDR3 runs to 16 residues. The CDR3 nucleotides are TGTGCCATGAAAGACAGGGCCGCAGGGGGCACAGATACGCAGTATTTT. Its protein product is CAMKDRAAGGTDTQYF.

The rearrangement joins TRBV4-3 to TRBJ1-4, with unresolved D. The CDR3 runs 16 residues. The V gene lost 2 bases and the J gene lost 5 bases, with 15 bases spanning the gap. Germline values: CDR1 LGHNA, CDR2 YSLEER. CDR3 amino acids: CASSQSYGVPNEKLFF. The DNA of the CDR3 is TGCGCCAGCAGCCAATCCTACGGGGTTCCAAATGAAAAACTGTTTTTT.

The gene calls are TRBV7-6 and TRBJ1-6; 7 nucleotides agree with TRBD1. This CDR3 region has 17 residues. Germline V gene sequence: CDR1 SGHVS, CDR2 FNYEAQ. Trimming at V came to 1 base and at J to 5 bases, leaving 8 bases not matched to a gene. CDR3 nucleotide sequence: TGTGCCAGCAGCTTAGGTACAGGGGCGGACAATAATTCACCCCTCCACTTT. Translation gives CASSLGTGADNNSPLHF. The full variable domain, its missing parts supplied by reference TRBV7-6 and TRBJ1-6, is GAGVSQSPRYKVTKRGQDVALRCDPISGHVSLYWYRQALGQGPEFLTYFNYEAQQDKSGLPNDRFSAERPEGSISTLTIQRTEQRDSAMYRCASSLGTGADNNSPLHFGNGTRLTVT.

The chain joins TRBV4-1 to TRBJ2-6; 8 bases fit TRBD1. CDR3 length equals 19 residues. With V trimmed by 0 bases and J by 1 base, 8 bases remained unmatched. Germline lookup yields CDR1 MGHRA and CDR2 YSYEKL. The CDR3 nucleotides are TGCGCCAGCAGCCAAGATCCCGGGACAGGCTATTCTGGGGCCAACGTCCTGACTTTC. Protein product: CASSQDPGTGYSGANVLTF.

The rearrangement links TRBV5-1 to TRBJ1-5, with D perhaps matching TRBD1 (6 bases). The V end was cut by 0 bases, the J end by 5 bases, with 15 bases between. The germline CDR1 and CDR2 sequences are SGHRS and YFSETQ. The CDR3 sequence is 16 residues long. CDR3 coding DNA: TGCGCCAGCAGCTTGGGTGACAGGTGGGGCGATCAGCCCCAGCATTTT. This gives the protein CASSLGDRWGDQPQHF.

The chain uses TRBV27 and TRBJ1-5; a possible D gene is TRBD1 (5 bases). Germline V gene data show CDR1 as MNHEY and CDR2 as SMNVEV (reference sequence). This CDR3 has 12 residues. Trimming removed 5 bases from V and 7 bases from J, with 9 bases in between. This chain's CDR3 is CASSQPGQPQHF. In nucleotides, the CDR3 is TGTGCCAGCAGTCAGCCAGGGCAGCCCCAGCATTTT.

The chain uses TRBV30 and TRBJ2-1, with 14 bases that match TRBD2. With 8 bases clipped from V and 0 bases from J, the junction kept 9 bases outside the gene matches. This CDR3 spans 17 amino acids. CDR1 is GTSNPN and CDR2 is SVGIG in the germline V gene (reference sequence). CDR3 sequence: CARTSGGPWFSYNEQFF. CDR3 bases: TGTGCCAGGACTAGCGGGGGGCCGTGGTTCTCCTACAATGAGCAGTTCTTC.

The chain uses TRBV5-1 and TRBJ2-5, with TRBD2 matching over 10 bases. V lost 4 bases to trimming and J lost 5 bases; unmatched junction nucleotides: 11. Germline V gene data show CDR1 as SGHRS and CDR2 as YFSETQ. The CDR3 totals 16 residues. The chain's CDR3 is CASSAWRTSGWETQYF. The CDR3 DNA reads TGCGCCAGCAGCGCATGGAGGACTAGCGGATGGGAGACCCAGTACTTC. Together with reference TRBV5-1 and TRBJ2-5, the CDR3 gives the full variable domain: KAGVTQTPRYLIKTRGQQVTLSCSPISGHRSVSWYQQTPGQGLQFLFEYFSETQRNKGNFPGRFSGRQFSNSRSEMNVSTLELGDSALYLCASSAWRTSGWETQYFGPGTRLLVL.

The gene calls are TRBV6-6 and TRBJ2-1, with D perhaps matching TRBD2 (6 bases). Germline CDR1 is MNHNY and CDR2 is SVGAGI (reference sequence). V was pared by 6 bases and J by 5 bases, with 11 bases between. CDR3 size: 13 residues. The chain's CDR3 is CASSPREHNEQFF. DNA of the CDR3: TGTGCCAGCAGCCCCCGGGAGCACAATGAGCAGTTCTTC.

The chain joins TRBV7-2 to TRBJ2-3; 7 bases are a match to TRBD1. This CDR3 is built from 14 residues. CDR1 and CDR2 (germline): SGHTA, FQGNSA. The V gene end was trimmed by 2 bases and the J gene end by 8 bases; junction bases not matched to a gene: 7. The CDR3 coding sequence is TGTGCCAGCAGCTTACAGAGGGGGCAAATTACGCAGTATTTT. It encodes CASSLQRGQITQYF.

In this sample, this clone turned up a few times. The rearrangement links TRBV4-3 to TRBJ2-2; TRBD2 matches at 12 bases. Per germline, CDR1 LGHNA and CDR2 YSLEER. The CDR3 covers 18 residues. The trim removed 4 bases at V and 8 bases at J, leaving 14 bases unmatched. The CDR3 loop is CASSLLGLAGSEGGELFF. CDR3 nucleotides: TGCGCCAGCAGCCTACTTGGACTAGCGGGGTCCGAAGGGGGGGAGCTGTTTTTT.

The V call is TRBV6-6, the J call TRBJ2-7, with 10 bases fitting TRBD1. The V gene end was trimmed by 6 bases and the J gene end by 2 bases; junction bases not matched to a gene: 4. The CDR3 is 14 residues long. Germline V gene sequence: CDR1 MNHNY, CDR2 SVGAGI (reference sequence). CDR3 sequence: CASRAGTGAYEQYF. The CDR3 DNA follows: TGTGCCAGCAGGGCAGGGACAGGGGCCTACGAGCAGTACTTC.